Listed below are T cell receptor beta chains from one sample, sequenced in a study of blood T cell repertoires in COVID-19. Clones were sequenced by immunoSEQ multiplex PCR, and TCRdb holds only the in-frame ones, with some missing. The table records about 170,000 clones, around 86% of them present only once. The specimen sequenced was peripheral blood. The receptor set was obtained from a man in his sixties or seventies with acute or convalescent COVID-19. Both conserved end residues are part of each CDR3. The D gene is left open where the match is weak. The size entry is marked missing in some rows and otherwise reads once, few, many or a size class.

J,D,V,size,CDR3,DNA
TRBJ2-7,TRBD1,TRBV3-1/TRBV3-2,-,CASTPGQGKEQYF,TGTGCCAGCACCCCAGGACAGGGGAAAGAGCAGTACTTC
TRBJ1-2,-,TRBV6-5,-,CASRAGTARYGYTF,TGTGCCAGCAGGGCGGGGACCGCACGGTATGGCTACACCTTC
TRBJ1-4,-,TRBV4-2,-,CASSLQGDGREEKLFF,TGTGCCAGCAGCCTTCAAGGGGACGGGCGGGAAGAAAAACTGTTTTTT
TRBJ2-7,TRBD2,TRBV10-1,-,CASSEGKGLAGDEQYF,TGCGCCAGCAGTGAAGGGAAGGGACTAGCGGGGGACGAGCAGTACTTC
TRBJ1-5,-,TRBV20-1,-,CSASVGTTSNQPQHF,TGCAGTGCTAGTGTGGGCACCACTAGCAATCAGCCCCAGCATTTT
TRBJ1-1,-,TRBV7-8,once,CASSLTGATEAFF,TGTGCCAGCAGCTTAACGGGAGCGACTGAAGCTTTCTTT
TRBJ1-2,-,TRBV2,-,CASSEDRVLSGYTF,TGTGCCAGCAGTGAAGACAGGGTCTTGAGTGGCTACACCTTC
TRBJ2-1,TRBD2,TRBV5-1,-,CASSGSGNNNEQFF,TGCGCCAGCAGTGGAAGCGGGAATAACAATGAGCAGTTCTTC
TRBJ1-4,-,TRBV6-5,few,CASSTWRTNEKLFF,TGTGCCAGCAGTACCTGGAGGACTAATGAAAAACTGTTTTTT
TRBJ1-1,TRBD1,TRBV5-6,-,CASSSQGFSTEAFF,TGTGCCAGCAGCTCACAGGGGTTTAGCACTGAAGCTTTCTTT
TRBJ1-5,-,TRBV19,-,CASSTTGFNQPQHF,TGTGCCAGTAGTACCACAGGGTTCAATCAGCCCCAGCATTTT
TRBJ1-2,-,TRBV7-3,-,CASSLRQDSSRGYTF,TGTGCCAGCAGCTTAAGGCAGGACAGTTCGAGGGGCTACACCTTC
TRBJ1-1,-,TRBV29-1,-,CSVVQVWDTEAFF,TGCAGCGTTGTACAGGTATGGGACACTGAAGCTTTCTTT
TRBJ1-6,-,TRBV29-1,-,CSAAYAGDPGSPLHF,TGCAGCGCGGCCTACGCCGGGGATCCGGGTTCACCCCTCCACTTT
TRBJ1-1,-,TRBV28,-,CASSFSGGMNTEAFF,TGTGCCAGCAGTTTTTCGGGGGGAATGAACACTGAAGCTTTCTTT
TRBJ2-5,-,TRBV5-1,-,CASSLDAGATQYF,TGCGCCAGCAGCTTGGATGCCGGAGCGACCCAGTACTTC
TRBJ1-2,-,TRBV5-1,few,CASSLIRGSGYTF,TGCGCCAGCAGCCTTATCAGGGGATCTGGCTACACCTTC
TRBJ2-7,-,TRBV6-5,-,CASSYSGGLEQYF,TGTGCCAGCAGTTACTCGGGGGGGCTCGAGCAGTACTTC
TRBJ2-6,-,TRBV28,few,CASSFNGFTGANVLTF,TGTGCCAGCAGTTTTAACGGGTTTACGGGGGCCAACGTCCTGACTTTC
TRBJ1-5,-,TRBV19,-,CASSPWVAQAGQPQHF,TGTGCCAGTAGTCCTTGGGTGGCGCAGGCGGGTCAGCCCCAGCATTTT
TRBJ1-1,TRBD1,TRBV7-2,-,CASSLETGIEAFF,TGTGCCAGCAGCTTAGAGACAGGGATTGAAGCTTTCTTT
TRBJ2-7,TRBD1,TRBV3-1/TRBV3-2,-,CASSHRDRGYEQYF,TGTGCCAGCAGCCACCGGGACAGGGGCTACGAGCAGTACTTC
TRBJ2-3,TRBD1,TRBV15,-,CATSTVRQGGTQYF,TGTGCCACCAGCACGGTTCGACAGGGGGGTACGCAGTATTTT
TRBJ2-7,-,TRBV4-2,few,CASSREGDGFAYEQYF,TGTGCCAGCAGTCGAGAGGGGGATGGGTTTGCCTACGAGCAGTACTTC
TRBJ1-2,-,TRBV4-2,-,CASSQDVQEGGYTF,TGTGCCAGCAGCCAAGATGTACAGGAGGGCGGCTACACCTTC
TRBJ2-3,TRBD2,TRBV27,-,CASTNYPSGSTDTQYF,TGTGCCAGCACTAATTATCCTAGCGGGAGCACAGATACGCAGTATTTT
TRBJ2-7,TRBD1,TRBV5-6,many,CASSQGQGAKQYF,TGTGCCAGCAGTCAGGGACAGGGTGCAAAGCAGTACTTC
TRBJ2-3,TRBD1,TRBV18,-,CASSLQGATQYF,TGTGCCAGCTCACTTCAGGGGGCTACGCAGTATTTT
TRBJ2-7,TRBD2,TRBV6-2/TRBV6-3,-,CASRPTAGGDWEQYF,TGTGCCAGCAGACCTACAGCGGGGGGAGATTGGGAGCAGTACTTC
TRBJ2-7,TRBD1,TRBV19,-,CASSAWDRGVDEQYF,TGTGCCAGTAGTGCTTGGGACAGGGGAGTAGACGAGCAGTACTTC
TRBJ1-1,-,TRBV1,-,CNEYPRAGGVNTEAFF,TGCAACGAATACCCTAGGGCAGGGGGCGTGAACACTGAAGCTTTCTTT
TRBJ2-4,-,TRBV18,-,CASSPRRDAGNIQYF,TGTGCCAGCTCACCAAGAAGGGACGCGGGGAACATTCAGTACTTC
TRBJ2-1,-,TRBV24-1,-,CATARAGEQFF,TGTGCCACCGCCCGCGCGGGGGAGCAGTTCTTC
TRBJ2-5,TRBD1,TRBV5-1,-,CASSLDRQGRETQYF,TGCGCCAGCAGCTTGGATCGACAGGGACGGGAGACCCAGTACTTC
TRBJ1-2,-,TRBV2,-,CASSVSGPYYGYTF,TGTGCCAGCAGTGTGAGCGGGCCCTATTATGGCTACACCTTC
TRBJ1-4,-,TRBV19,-,CASKAGGTNEKLFF,TGTGCCAGTAAGGCCGGGGGAACTAATGAAAAACTGTTTTTT
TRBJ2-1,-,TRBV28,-,CASRTTESSYNEQFF,TGTGCCAGCAGAACCACAGAGAGCTCCTACAATGAGCAGTTCTTC
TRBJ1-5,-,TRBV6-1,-,CASSELGGNQPQHF,TGTGCCAGCAGTGAATTAGGGGGAAATCAGCCCCAGCATTTT
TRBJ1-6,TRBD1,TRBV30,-,CAWWQGVNSPLHF,TGTGCCTGGTGGCAGGGGGTTAATTCACCCCTCCACTTT
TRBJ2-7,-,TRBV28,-,CASSFASVMVQYF,TGTGCCAGCAGTTTCGCCTCAGTGATGGTGCAGTACTTC
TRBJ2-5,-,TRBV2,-,CASSDRGQETQYF,TGTGCCAGCAGTGATCGGGGCCAAGAGACCCAGTACTTC
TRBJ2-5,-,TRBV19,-,CASSIVGEETQYF,TGTGCCAGTAGTATAGTAGGGGAAGAGACCCAGTACTTC
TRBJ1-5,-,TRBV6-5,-,CASSSQGYNQPQHF,TGTGCCAGCAGTTCACAGGGTTACAATCAGCCCCAGCATTTT
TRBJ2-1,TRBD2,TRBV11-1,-,CASSPGLGGLHNEQFF,TGTGCCAGCAGCCCGGGACTAGGGGGACTCCACAATGAGCAGTTCTTC
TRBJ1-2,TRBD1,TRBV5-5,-,CASSLGQGGYGYTF,TGTGCCAGCAGCTTGGGACAGGGGGGGTATGGCTACACCTTC